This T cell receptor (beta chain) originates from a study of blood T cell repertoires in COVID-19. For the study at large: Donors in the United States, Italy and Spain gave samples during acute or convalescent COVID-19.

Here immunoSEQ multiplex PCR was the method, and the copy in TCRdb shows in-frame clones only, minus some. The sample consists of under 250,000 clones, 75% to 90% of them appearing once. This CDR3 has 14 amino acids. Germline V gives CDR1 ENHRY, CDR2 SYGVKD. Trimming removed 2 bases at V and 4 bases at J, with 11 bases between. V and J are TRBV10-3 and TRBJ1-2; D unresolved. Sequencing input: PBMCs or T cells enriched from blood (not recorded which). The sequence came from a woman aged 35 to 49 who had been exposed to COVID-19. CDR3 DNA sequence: TGTGCCATCAGTGAGGGGTCAGGACTCTATGGCTACACCTTC. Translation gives CAISEGSGLYGYTF.